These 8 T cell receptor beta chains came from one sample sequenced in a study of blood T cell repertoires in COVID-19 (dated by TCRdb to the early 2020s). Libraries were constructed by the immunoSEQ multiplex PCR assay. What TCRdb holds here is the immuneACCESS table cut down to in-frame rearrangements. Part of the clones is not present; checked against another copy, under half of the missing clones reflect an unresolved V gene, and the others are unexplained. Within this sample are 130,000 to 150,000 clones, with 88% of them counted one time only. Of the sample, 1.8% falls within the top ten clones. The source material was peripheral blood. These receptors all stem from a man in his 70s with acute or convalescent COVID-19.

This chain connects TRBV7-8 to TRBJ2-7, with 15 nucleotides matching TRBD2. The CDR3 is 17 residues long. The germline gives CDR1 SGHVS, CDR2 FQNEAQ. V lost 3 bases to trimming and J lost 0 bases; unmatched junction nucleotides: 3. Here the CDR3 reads CASSLSGLAGGSYEQYF. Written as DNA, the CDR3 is TGTGCCAGCAGCTTGTCGGGACTAGCGGGAGGCTCCTACGAGCAGTACTTC.

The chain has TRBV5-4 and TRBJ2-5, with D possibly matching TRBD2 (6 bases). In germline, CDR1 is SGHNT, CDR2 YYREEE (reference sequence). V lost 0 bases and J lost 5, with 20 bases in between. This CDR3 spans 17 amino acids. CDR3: CASSLESSGPEGETQYF. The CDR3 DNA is TGTGCCAGCAGCTTGGAGAGTAGCGGACCCGAGGGGGAGACCCAGTACTTC. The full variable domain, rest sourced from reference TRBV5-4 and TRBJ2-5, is ETGVTQSPTHLIKTRGQQVTLRCSSQSGHNTVSWYQQALGQGPQFIFQYYREEENGRGNFPPRFSGLQFPNYSSELNVNALELDDSALYLCASSLESSGPEGETQYFGPGTRLLVL.

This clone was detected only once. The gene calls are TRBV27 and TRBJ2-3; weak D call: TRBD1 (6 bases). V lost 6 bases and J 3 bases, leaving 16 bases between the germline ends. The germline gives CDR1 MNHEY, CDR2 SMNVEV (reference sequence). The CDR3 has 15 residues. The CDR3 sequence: CASSFRGGFTDTQYF. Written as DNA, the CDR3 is TGTGCCAGCAGCTTCAGGGGTGGTTTTACAGATACGCAGTATTTT.

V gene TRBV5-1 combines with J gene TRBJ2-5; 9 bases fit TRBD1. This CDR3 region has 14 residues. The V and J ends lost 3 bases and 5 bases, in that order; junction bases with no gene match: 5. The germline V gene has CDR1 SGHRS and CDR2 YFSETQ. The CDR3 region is CASSYTGGGETQYF. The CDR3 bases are TGCGCCAGCAGCTACACAGGGGGCGGGGAGACCCAGTACTTC.

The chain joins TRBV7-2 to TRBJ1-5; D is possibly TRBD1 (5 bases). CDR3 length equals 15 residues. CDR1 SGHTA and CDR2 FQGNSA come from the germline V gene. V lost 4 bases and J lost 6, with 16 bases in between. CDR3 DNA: TGTGCCAGCAGCTCCCGGGCAGGGCCTCGTCAGCCCCAGCATTTT. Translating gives CASSSRAGPRQPQHF.

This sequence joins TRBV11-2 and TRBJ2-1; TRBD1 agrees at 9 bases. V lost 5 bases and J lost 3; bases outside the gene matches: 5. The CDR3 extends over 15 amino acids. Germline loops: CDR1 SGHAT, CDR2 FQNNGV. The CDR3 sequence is CASSPGQGVYNEQFF. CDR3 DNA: TGTGCCAGCAGCCCGGGACAGGGAGTCTACAATGAGCAGTTCTTC.

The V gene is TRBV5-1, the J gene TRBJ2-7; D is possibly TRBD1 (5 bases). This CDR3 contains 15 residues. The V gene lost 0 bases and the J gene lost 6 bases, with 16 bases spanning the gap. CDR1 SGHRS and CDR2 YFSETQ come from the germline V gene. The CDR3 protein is CASSLDRLGRFEQYF. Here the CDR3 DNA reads TGCGCCAGCAGCTTGGACAGGTTAGGACGGTTCGAGCAGTACTTC.

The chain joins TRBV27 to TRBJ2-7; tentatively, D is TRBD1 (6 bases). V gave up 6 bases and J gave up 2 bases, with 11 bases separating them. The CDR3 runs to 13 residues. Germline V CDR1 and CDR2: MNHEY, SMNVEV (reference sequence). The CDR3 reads CASRQQGTYEQYF. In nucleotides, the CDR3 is TGTGCCAGCAGACAACAGGGAACCTACGAGCAGTACTTC.